The 32 T cell receptor beta chains listed next were all sequenced from one sample in a study of technical replicates of blood from several donors. The data were produced by immunoSEQ multiplex PCR, yet TCRdb's version contains in-frame clones alone and is incomplete. The repertoire holds just over 80,000 clones, with about 96% as singletons. The material sequenced was T cells isolated from PBMCs. These receptors all stem from a human donor in good health.

This sequence joins TRBV28 and TRBJ1-5, with TRBD1 identical over 9 bases. Looked up from germline, CDR1 is MDHEN and CDR2 is SYDVKM. J was trimmed by 6 bases and V by 2 bases; bases with no gene match: 11. The CDR3 runs 17 residues. The chain's CDR3 is CASSLTVTGGLSQPQHF. DNA of the CDR3: TGTGCCAGCAGTTTAACAGTAACAGGGGGCCTAAGTCAGCCCCAGCATTTT.

The chain uses TRBV28 and TRBJ2-7; TRBD1 matches at 9 bases. The CDR3 has 13 residues. V lost 5 bases, J lost 7 bases, and 6 bases stayed unmatched. Per germline, CDR1 MDHEN and CDR2 SYDVKM. The CDR3 is CASSQQGAQEQYF. The CDR3 nucleotides read TGTGCCAGCAGTCAACAGGGGGCCCAGGAGCAGTACTTC. Together with reference TRBV28 and TRBJ2-7, the CDR3 gives the full variable domain: DVKVTQSSRYLVKRTGEKVFLECVQDMDHENMFWYRQDPGLGLRLIYFSYDVKMKEKGDIPEGYSVSREKKERFSLILESASTNQTSMYLCASSQQGAQEQYFGPGTRLTVT.

V gene TRBV7-8 combines with J gene TRBJ1-1; D is ambiguous. Trimming removed 5 bases from V and 1 base from J, with 11 bases in between. The germline V gene has CDR1 SGHVS and CDR2 FQNEAQ. This CDR3 contains 14 residues. CDR3 DNA sequence: TGTGCCAGCAGCCCCCTTGAGGCGAACACTGAAGCTTTCTTT. It yields the protein CASSPLEANTEAFF.

The chain recombines TRBV27 with TRBJ2-7, with D maybe TRBD1 (6 bases). This CDR3 has 15 amino acids. Germline CDR1 is MNHEY and CDR2 is SMNVEV (reference sequence). The V end was cut by 3 bases, the J end by 2 bases, with 14 bases between. The CDR3 loop is CASSFLEQGPYEQYF. Written as DNA, the CDR3 is TGTGCCAGCAGTTTTTTGGAACAGGGTCCCTACGAGCAGTACTTC.

The V call is TRBV27, the J call TRBJ2-3; 11 positions match TRBD2. Per germline, CDR1 MNHEY and CDR2 SMNVEV (reference sequence). CDR3 size: 15 residues. V lost 8 bases and J lost 3; bases outside the gene matches: 7. Here the CDR3 DNA reads TGTGCCAGCTGCCCCGGGACTAGCGGTACAGATACGCAGTATTTT. As protein: CASCPGTSGTDTQYF.

This chain uses TRBV18 with TRBJ1-5; perhaps TRBD1 as D (5 bases). Germline V gene lookup returns CDR1 KGHSH and CDR2 LQKENI. V lost 3 bases and J 7 bases, leaving 13 bases between the germline ends. This CDR3 is built from 14 residues. The CDR3 reads CASSPTGTTQPQHF. In DNA, the CDR3 is TGTGCCAGCTCACCTACAGGTACGACCCAGCCCCAGCATTTT.

The chain recombines TRBV10-2 with TRBJ1-2; a possible D gene is TRBD1 (6 bases). V was cut by 10 bases and J by 6 bases, with 21 bases left in between. CDR3 size: 14 residues. Germline CDR1 reads WSHSY; CDR2 reads SAAADI. CDR3 DNA: TGCGCCACGGGAGGGGGGGCGTTAAGGGATGGCTACACCTTC. Its translation: CATGGGALRDGYTF.

This clone was detected once. This chain links TRBV2 with TRBJ2-7; D may be TRBD1 (5 bases). The CDR3 has 11 residues. Germline V gene data show CDR1 as SNHLY and CDR2 as FYNNEI. Between the trimmed V and J ends, which lost 6 bases and 6 bases, there was a span of 9 bases. As DNA, the CDR3 is TGTGCCAGCAGCCTACAGGTCGAGCAGTACTTC. Its protein product is CASSLQVEQYF.

The chain joins TRBV4-3 to TRBJ2-3; the D is unclear. Germline loops: CDR1 LGHNA, CDR2 YSLEER. The V and J ends lost 6 bases and 0 bases respectively, with 4 bases between them. This CDR3 has 12 residues. CDR3 residues: CASSYSTDTQYF. The CDR3 coding sequence is TGCGCCAGCAGTTATAGCACAGATACGCAGTATTTT.

This clone was picked up one time. CDR3 residues: CASSHTGTGNNSPLHF. DNA of the CDR3: TGCGCCAGCAGCCATACCGGGACAGGGAATAATTCACCCCTCCACTTT. The chain uses TRBV5-1 and TRBJ1-6; 9 bases are shared with TRBD1. Losses at the gene ends were 4 bases for V and 5 bases for J; bases not matched to a gene: 7. Germline-derived CDR1 and CDR2 are SGHRS and YFSETQ. The length of the CDR3 is 16 residues.

The CDR3 sequence: CASSLDIRGHGEPQHF. CDR3 coding DNA: TGTGCCAGCAGCTTAGATATCAGGGGGCATGGAGAGCCCCAGCATTTT. The chain carries TRBV7-8 and TRBJ1-5; 8 bases are shared with TRBD1. The germline V gene has CDR1 SGHVS and CDR2 FQNEAQ. Losses at the gene ends were 1 base for V and 8 bases for J; bases not matched to a gene: 10. The CDR3 length is 16 residues.

The chain's CDR3 is CASSLGQGHPYEQYF. CDR3 nucleotides: TGTGCCAGCTCACTGGGACAGGGTCATCCTTACGAGCAGTACTTC. The rearrangement links TRBV18 to TRBJ2-7, with 9 nucleotides matching TRBD1. The length of the CDR3 is 15 residues. The germline CDR1 and CDR2 sequences are KGHSH and LQKENI. Trimming cost V 4 bases and J 4 bases; bases outside gene matches: 8.

The gene calls are TRBV7-9 and TRBJ2-3, with 12 bases aligning to TRBD2. Germline V gives CDR1 SEHNR, CDR2 FQNEAQ (reference sequence). With V trimmed by 7 bases and J by 5 bases, 7 bases remained unmatched. CDR3 size: 15 residues. In DNA, the CDR3 is TGTGCCAGCACCCTGGGACTAGCGGGCAAAGATACGCAGTATTTT. It codes for CASTLGLAGKDTQYF.

This clone has just one count. As DNA, the CDR3 is TGTGCCAGCAGCTACAGGGGGCGCGATGCAGATACGCAGTATTTT. As protein: CASSYRGRDADTQYF. The chain joins TRBV11-2 to TRBJ2-3, with TRBD1 matching over 9 bases. V was pared by 4 bases and J by 4 bases, with 6 bases of the junction left unmatched. CDR1 is SGHAT and CDR2 is FQNNGV in the germline V gene. The CDR3 length is 15 residues.

This chain uses TRBV5-1 with TRBJ1-3, with 7 bases that match TRBD1. The CDR3 covers 15 residues. Trimming cost V 6 bases and J 8 bases; bases outside gene matches: 14. Germline loops: CDR1 SGHRS, CDR2 YFSETQ. The CDR3 loop is CASTLGIGQEDTIYF. The CDR3, as DNA: TGCGCCAGCACCCTTGGGATAGGACAGGAGGACACCATATATTTT.

V and J are TRBV30 and TRBJ2-1; TRBD2 aligns across 9 bases. Germline V CDR1 and CDR2: GTSNPN, SVGIG (reference sequence). The junction had 7 bases not matched to a gene; V was cut back by 3 bases and J by 7 bases. CDR3 length: 14 residues. The CDR3 reads CAWSASGVRNEQFF. The CDR3 DNA sequence: TGTGCCTGGAGCGCTAGCGGGGTGAGGAATGAGCAGTTCTTC.

This clone was counted once. V gene TRBV5-1 combines with J gene TRBJ2-7; perhaps TRBD2 as D (6 bases). Trimming pared 0 bases from V and 2 bases from J, leaving 15 bases between. Germline CDR1 and CDR2: SGHRS and YFSETQ. The CDR3 spans 16 residues. The CDR3 DNA reads as TGCGCCAGCAGCTTGGTAGCAGGAGGGGAGCCCTACGAGCAGTACTTC. Translation gives CASSLVAGGEPYEQYF.

The chain is built from TRBV4-2 and TRBJ2-5; D is possibly TRBD2 (6 bases). Germline loops: CDR1 LGHNA, CDR2 YNFKEQ. Trimming left V 5 bases short and J 2 bases short, with 9 bases between. There are 13 residues in the CDR3. CDR3 protein: CASSLAAQETQYF. The CDR3 bases are TGTGCCAGCAGCTTAGCGGCTCAAGAGACCCAGTACTTC.

The chain employs TRBV25-1 and TRBJ1-1; D is unresolved. With 2 bases removed from V and 7 bases from J, the gap between germline ends came to 11 bases. In germline, CDR1 is MGHDK, CDR2 SYGVNS. This CDR3 has 13 residues. The CDR3 spells CASSEDRDLEAFF. The DNA for the CDR3 is TGTGCCAGCAGTGAAGACCGGGATCTTGAAGCTTTCTTT.

The chain has TRBV7-9 and TRBJ2-1, with D maybe TRBD1 (6 bases). This CDR3 has 14 residues. Deletions cut 6 bases from V and 4 bases from J, with 13 bases between. Germline values: CDR1 SEHNR, CDR2 FQNEAQ (reference sequence). As DNA, the CDR3 is TGTGCCAGCAGTTACCGGGACAAATACAATGAGCAGTTCTTC. Translation: CASSYRDKYNEQFF.

V is TRBV9 and J is TRBJ2-1; TRBD2 matches at 9 bases. The V and J ends lost 1 base and 8 bases, in that order; junction bases with no gene match: 10. Per the germline V gene, CDR1 is SGDLS and CDR2 is YYNGEE. This CDR3 is 16 amino acids long. CDR3 protein: CASSVLASGVFHEQFF. Written as DNA, the CDR3 is TGTGCCAGCAGCGTACTGGCTAGCGGGGTCTTCCATGAGCAGTTCTTC. Based on the CDR3 plus reference TRBV9 and TRBJ2-1, the full variable domain is DSGVTQTPKHLITATGQRVTLRCSPRSGDLSVYWYQQSLDQGLQFLIQYYNGEERAKGNILERFSAQQFPDLHSELNLSSLELGDSALYFCASSVLASGVFHEQFFGPGTRLTVL.

The CDR3 coding sequence is TGTGCCAGCAGCGTAGGTACTAGCGGAAGCTCCTACAATGAGCAGTTCTTC. Protein sequence: CASSVGTSGSSYNEQFF. The chain joins TRBV9 to TRBJ2-1, with 8 bases fitting TRBD2. With 0 bases clipped from V and 0 bases from J, the junction kept 5 bases outside the gene matches. CDR1 is SGDLS and CDR2 is YYNGEE in the germline V gene. The CDR3 is 17 amino acids. Drawing the rest from reference TRBV9 and TRBJ2-1, the complete variable domain is DSGVTQTPKHLITATGQRVTLRCSPRSGDLSVYWYQQSLDQGLQFLIQYYNGEERAKGNILERFSAQQFPDLHSELNLSSLELGDSALYFCASSVGTSGSSYNEQFFGPGTRLTVL.

This chain connects TRBV7-2 to TRBJ2-1; TRBD2 agrees at 7 bases. J lost 3 bases, V lost 5 bases, and 7 bases had no gene match. From germline, CDR1 is SGHTA and CDR2 FQGNSA. The CDR3 runs 15 residues. The CDR3 here is CASSPRASGYNEQFF. Here the CDR3 DNA reads TGTGCCAGCAGCCCCCGGGCTAGCGGCTACAATGAGCAGTTCTTC. The complete variable domain, with remaining parts taken from reference TRBV7-2 and TRBJ2-1, reads GAGVSQSPSNKVTEKGKDVELRCDPISGHTALYWYRQSLGQGLEFLIYFQGNSAPDKSGLPSDRFSAERTGGSVSTLTIQRTQQEDSAVYLCASSPRASGYNEQFFGPGTRLTVL.

The chain employs TRBV23-1 and TRBJ1-4; D gene unclear. TRBV23-1 is assigned to the ORF class and has an uncertain function. The CDR3 runs 12 residues. With 2 bases removed from V and 10 bases from J, the gap between germline ends came to 8 bases. The CDR3 loop reads CASSQPQPKLFF. The CDR3 DNA reads as TGCGCCAGCAGTCAACCACAGCCAAAACTGTTTTTT.

This chain uses TRBV29-1 with TRBJ2-3; TRBD2 matches 8 bases. The CDR3 sequence is 14 residues long. V lost 4 bases and J lost 3; bases outside the gene matches: 6. CDR1 is SQVTM, CDR2 ANQGSEA, per germline. In DNA, the CDR3 is TGCAGCGTTGTCGTAAGCGGGAGTACAGATACGCAGTATTTT. It encodes CSVVVSGSTDTQYF.

The chain joins TRBV5-1 to TRBJ2-2, with 10 nucleotides matching TRBD1. Germline values: CDR1 SGHRS, CDR2 YFSETQ. V shed 3 bases and J 1 base; nucleotides not matched to a gene: 0. CDR3 length equals 15 residues. The chain's CDR3 is CASSWDRGNTGELFF. The CDR3 DNA follows: TGCGCCAGCAGCTGGGACAGGGGGAACACCGGGGAGCTGTTTTTT. Full variable domain (rest looked up from reference TRBV5-1 and TRBJ2-2): KAGVTQTPRYLIKTRGQQVTLSCSPISGHRSVSWYQQTPGQGLQFLFEYFSETQRNKGNFPGRFSGRQFSNSRSEMNVSTLELGDSALYLCASSWDRGNTGELFFGEGSRLTVL.

CDR3 coding DNA: TGTGCCAGCAGTCAAAGCGGGGGCCATGGAGCTTTCTTT. Protein sequence: CASSQSGGHGAFF. The chain joins TRBV2 to TRBJ1-1; D may be TRBD1 (6 bases). Germline values: CDR1 SNHLY, CDR2 FYNNEI. Trimming removed 5 bases from V and 10 bases from J, with 17 bases in between. There are 13 residues in the CDR3.

The chain has TRBV6-1 and TRBJ2-2; D possibly corresponds to TRBD2 (5 bases). CDR3 length: 13 amino acids. V was cut by 6 bases and J by 7 bases, with 12 bases left in between. The germline CDR1 and CDR2 sequences are MNHNS and SASEGT. CDR3 residues: CASSSQRDGELFF. The DNA for the CDR3 is TGTGCCAGCAGCAGTCAGAGGGACGGGGAGCTGTTTTTT.

This rearrangement joins TRBV11-2 to TRBJ2-5; the match to TRBD2 covers 7 bases. The germline gives CDR1 SGHAT, CDR2 FQNNGV. The junction had 16 bases not matched to a gene; V was cut back by 1 base and J by 5 bases. This CDR3 is 18 amino acids long. The chain's CDR3 is CASSLGLTIAGRTETQYF. CDR3 sequence (DNA): TGTGCCAGCAGCTTAGGACTGACCATAGCGGGCAGGACGGAGACCCAGTACTTC.

The chain employs TRBV28 and TRBJ2-7; TRBD2 aligns across 7 bases. CDR1 MDHEN and CDR2 SYDVKM come from the germline V gene. The J segment lost 2 bases and the V segment lost 4 bases, leaving 5 bases of the junction unmatched. The CDR3 length is 14 residues. The CDR3 loop is CASSWTSPAYEQYF. CDR3 bases: TGTGCCAGCAGTTGGACTAGTCCCGCCTACGAGCAGTACTTC.

The V call is TRBV5-4, the J call TRBJ2-5; 9 positions match TRBD1. Per the germline V gene, CDR1 is SGHNT and CDR2 is YYREEE (reference sequence). V gave up 3 bases and J gave up 3 bases; unmatched junction bases: 6. The CDR3 extends over 15 amino acids. The CDR3 bases are TGTGCCAGCAGCTACGACAGGGGGTTGGAAGAGACCCAGTACTTC. This gives the protein CASSYDRGLEETQYF. Full variable domain (outside the CDR3, taken from reference TRBV5-4 and TRBJ2-5): ETGVTQSPTHLIKTRGQQVTLRCSSQSGHNTVSWYQQALGQGPQFIFQYYREEENGRGNFPPRFSGLQFPNYSSELNVNALELDDSALYLCASSYDRGLEETQYFGPGTRLLVL.

J is TRBJ2-7 and V is TRBV30; D perhaps matches TRBD1 (5 bases). The CDR3 is made up of 12 amino acids. V gave up 2 bases and J gave up 6 bases, with 11 bases separating them. Germline values: CDR1 GTSNPN, CDR2 SVGIG (reference sequence). In nucleotides, the CDR3 is TGTGCCTGGAGTTGGATGGGGCTCGAGCAGTACTTC. Residues: CAWSWMGLEQYF.